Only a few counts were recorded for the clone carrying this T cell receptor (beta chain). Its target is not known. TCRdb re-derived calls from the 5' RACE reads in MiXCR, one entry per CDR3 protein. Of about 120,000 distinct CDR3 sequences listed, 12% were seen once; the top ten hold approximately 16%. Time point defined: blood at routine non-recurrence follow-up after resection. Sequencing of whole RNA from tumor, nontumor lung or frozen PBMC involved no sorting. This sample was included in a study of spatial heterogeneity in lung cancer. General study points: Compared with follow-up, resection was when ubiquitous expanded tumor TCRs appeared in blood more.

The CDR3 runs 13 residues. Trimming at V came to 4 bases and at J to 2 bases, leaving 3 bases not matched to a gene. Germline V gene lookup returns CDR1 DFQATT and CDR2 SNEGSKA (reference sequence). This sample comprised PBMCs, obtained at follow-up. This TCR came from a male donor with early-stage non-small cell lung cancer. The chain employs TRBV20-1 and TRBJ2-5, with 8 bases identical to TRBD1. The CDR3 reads CSATGGWQETQYF. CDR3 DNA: TGCAGTGCTACAGGGGGCTGGCAAGAGACCCAGTACTTC.